The 20 T cell receptor beta chains below all came from one sample that was sequenced in a study of cytomegalovirus exposure and HLA in healthy donors. A multiplex PCR was run with 60 Vbeta primers and 13 Jbeta primers. Generated by immunoSEQ multiplex PCR, the TCRdb table keeps only in-frame clones and is missing some. The table records approximately 82,000 clones, 78% of them present only once. Sequencing input: PBMCs. Receptors were obtained from a man between 35 and 55 years old in good health and CMV-seronegative.

The chain links TRBV18 to TRBJ1-5; no firm D call. Germline lookup yields CDR1 KGHSH and CDR2 LQKENI. Trimming stripped 3 bases from V and 0 bases from J, with 15 bases between. The CDR3 contains 17 residues. For the CDR3, the DNA is TGTGCCAGCTCACCGAGGGCAGCAGCTAATAGCAATCAGCCCCAGCATTTT. The encoded protein is CASSPRAAANSNQPQHF.

This clone was observed a few times. This same CDR3 is encoded by further DNA sequences in the sample. The chain combines TRBV18 with TRBJ1-1; D remains unclear. CDR3 size: 13 residues. In germline, CDR1 is KGHSH, CDR2 LQKENI. V gave up 3 bases and J gave up 1 base, with 6 bases separating them. The CDR3, as DNA: TGTGCCAGCTCACCGGGCCAGAACACTGAAGCTTTCTTT. It is translated as CASSPGQNTEAFF.

The genes are TRBV28 and TRBJ1-2, with D maybe TRBD1 (5 bases). In germline, CDR1 is MDHEN, CDR2 SYDVKM. V lost 2 bases, J lost 8 bases, and 24 bases lay in between. The CDR3 spans 17 residues. CDR3 amino acids: CASSLNRVGDALEGYTF. DNA of the CDR3: TGTGCCAGCAGTTTAAATAGGGTAGGGGATGCATTAGAAGGCTACACCTTC.

The chain carries TRBV11-2 and TRBJ1-5, with D hard to call. Trimming cost V 0 bases and J 7 bases, with 13 bases left between them. Germline CDR1 reads SGHAT; CDR2 reads FQNNGV. The CDR3 covers 15 residues. In DNA, the CDR3 is TGTGCCAGCAGCTTAGATCGGACTGGGCCACAGCCCCAGCATTTT. It translates to CASSLDRTGPQPQHF.

This clone came up a few times. This chain links TRBV19 with TRBJ1-2; no firm D call. Germline CDR1 LNHDA, CDR2 SQIVND (reference sequence). The CDR3 sequence is 13 residues long. Trimming removed 3 bases at V and 8 bases at J, with 13 bases between. This CDR3 reads CASSMNGGSGYTF. As DNA, the CDR3 is TGTGCCAGTAGTATGAATGGAGGCTCCGGCTACACCTTC.

Turning to this clone: The identical CDR3 is also encoded by other nucleotide sequences in the sample. The CDR3 protein is CASSTTSGTASDEQYF. The CDR3 coding sequence is TGTGCCAGTAGTACTACATCCGGGACAGCTTCGGACGAGCAGTACTTC. The V call is TRBV19, the J call TRBJ2-7; 7 bases align to TRBD1. CDR3 size: 16 residues. Looked up from germline, CDR1 is LNHDA and CDR2 is SQIVND (reference sequence). With 4 bases clipped from V and 5 bases from J, the junction kept 14 bases outside the gene matches.

The chain couples TRBV2 to TRBJ1-2; D gene uncertain. This CDR3 is 12 amino acids long. Germline CDR1 and CDR2: SNHLY and FYNNEI. Trimming took 11 bases from V and 2 from J, leaving 12 bases between them. The CDR3, as DNA: TGTGCCGCCCGCGAATTAAACTATGGCTACACCTTC. Its translation: CAARELNYGYTF.

The chain joins TRBV30 to TRBJ2-7; 9 nucleotides line up with TRBD1. Germline loops: CDR1 GTSNPN, CDR2 SVGIG (reference sequence). J lost 5 bases, V lost 0 bases, and 8 bases had no gene match. CDR3 length: 15 residues. CDR3 DNA sequence: TGTGCCTGGAGTGTGCCGAGGACAGGGGAACACGAGCAGTACTTC. Its protein is CAWSVPRTGEHEQYF.

V is TRBV5-1 and J is TRBJ2-1; D unresolved. Per the germline V gene, CDR1 is SGHRS and CDR2 is YFSETQ. V lost 1 base, J lost 4 bases, and 15 bases lay in between. CDR3 length equals 16 residues. The CDR3 DNA follows: TGCGCCAGCAGCTTGTTCGCGTCACCGGAGTACAATGAGCAGTTCTTC. Translation: CASSLFASPEYNEQFF.

Points on this clone: An end of the junction does not agree with germline; a read error may underlie this. The same CDR3 can be traced to other DNA sequences in this sample. This chain uses TRBV10-3 with TRBJ2-2, with 7 bases fitting TRBD1. CDR1 ENHRY and CDR2 SYGVKD come from the germline V gene. There are 17 residues in the CDR3. The CDR3 DNA sequence: TGTGCCATTAGTGGACCAGGACGACAGGGAGCAACCGGGGAGCTGTTTTTT. Translating it yields CAISGPGRQGATGELFF.

This chain uses TRBV27 with TRBJ1-3; 8 bases map to TRBD1. The germline CDR1 and CDR2 sequences are MNHEY and SMNVEV (reference sequence). V gave up 5 bases and J gave up 0 bases; unmatched junction bases: 6. CDR3 length: 16 residues. This CDR3 is CASSRTGIPSGNTIYF. The CDR3 DNA sequence: TGTGCCAGCAGTCGGACAGGGATACCCTCTGGAAACACCATATATTTT.

The genes are TRBV30 and TRBJ1-1; no reliable D call. The germline CDR1 and CDR2 sequences are GTSNPN and SVGIG (reference sequence). V was cut by 2 bases and J by 0 bases, with 7 bases left in between. The CDR3 runs to 13 residues. CDR3 in DNA: TGTGCCTGGAGTTCAAACATGAACACTGAAGCTTTCTTT. Translated, it gives CAWSSNMNTEAFF.

The chain links TRBV9 to TRBJ2-5; 12 nucleotides line up with TRBD1. The junction had 6 bases not matched to a gene; V was cut back by 2 bases and J by 4 bases. The CDR3 sequence is 16 residues long. Germline CDR1 is SGDLS and CDR2 is YYNGEE. In nucleotides, the CDR3 is TGTGCCAGCAGCGTGGGACAGGGGGCGGGCCGAGAGACCCAGTACTTC. Translating it yields CASSVGQGAGRETQYF.

The J gene is TRBJ2-3, the V gene TRBV19; TRBD2 aligns across 10 bases. The CDR3 spans 16 residues. Trimming took 2 bases from V and 4 from J; bases not matched to a gene: 6. Germline lookup yields CDR1 LNHDA and CDR2 SQIVND (reference sequence). In DNA, the CDR3 is TGTGCCAGTAGTATATCCCCTACTAGCGGGGCAGATACGCAGTATTTT. Translating gives CASSISPTSGADTQYF.

This clone was counted a few times. This sequence joins TRBV4-1 and TRBJ2-1, with 11 nucleotides matching TRBD2. The germline CDR1 and CDR2 sequences are MGHRA and YSYEKL. CDR3 size: 18 residues. The V and J ends lost 4 bases and 8 bases, in that order; junction bases with no gene match: 16. The DNA for the CDR3 is TGCGCCAGCAGCCCCCTAGGGCTAGCGGGAGGCCTAACCTATGAGCAGTTCTTC. This sequence encodes CASSPLGLAGGLTYEQFF.

The rearrangement joins TRBV30 to TRBJ2-1, with 9 bases that match TRBD2. Germline CDR1 GTSNPN, CDR2 SVGIG (reference sequence). Losses at the gene ends were 1 base for V and 4 bases for J; bases not matched to a gene: 5. The CDR3 totals 15 residues. This CDR3 is CAWSGGRASYNEQFF. DNA of the CDR3: TGTGCCTGGAGTGGCGGGAGGGCCTCTTACAATGAGCAGTTCTTC.

This chain uses TRBV6-6 with TRBJ2-2, with D perhaps matching TRBD1 (6 bases). This CDR3 region has 14 residues. Germline loops: CDR1 MNHNY, CDR2 SVGAGI (reference sequence). V lost 11 bases, J lost 4 bases, and 17 bases lay in between. CDR3 sequence (DNA): TGTGCCGTGGGGAACAGGGTCAGCACCGGGGAGCTGTTTTTT. Protein product: CAVGNRVSTGELFF.

On this clone: One end of the junction is discordant with germline, which a read error may explain. The chain combines TRBV5-4 with TRBJ2-6; D is perhaps TRBD2 (6 bases). Germline V gene data show CDR1 as SGHNT and CDR2 as YYREEE (reference sequence). This CDR3 contains 14 residues. The CDR3 DNA reads as TGTGCCAGCAGCTTTAGGGTCGGGGGCAACGTCCTGACTTTC. Its translation is CASSFRVGGNVLTF.

In this sample, this clone turned up once. V usage is TRBV18 and J usage is TRBJ2-1; 11 bases are a match to TRBD2. The V and J ends lost 4 bases and 8 bases, in that order; junction bases with no gene match: 7. Germline CDR1 reads KGHSH; CDR2 reads LQKENI. The CDR3 sequence is 15 residues long. The CDR3 bases are TGTGCCAGCTCACAAGGGACTAGCGGTTTGGATGAGCAGTTCTTC. Translation gives CASSQGTSGLDEQFF.

The chain employs TRBV30 and TRBJ2-5, with 10 bases that match TRBD2. Germline CDR1 reads GTSNPN; CDR2 reads SVGIG (reference sequence). The CDR3 has 14 amino acids. The V gene end was trimmed by 2 bases and the J gene end by 4 bases; junction bases not matched to a gene: 4. In nucleotides, the CDR3 is TGTGCCTGGAGTCCGACTAGCGGGTTAGAGACCCAGTACTTC. Translation: CAWSPTSGLETQYF.